This TCR beta chain was recovered during a study of blood T cells in healthy people across ages. The study's findings and limits: More naive CD4+ cells and higher diversity were found in long-lived than in aged donors.

Next came a second PCR, run for roughly 6 to 11 cycles, which used a sample-barcoded 5' primer along with a J-beta primer mix. In TCRdb, the 5' RACE reads were re-called with MiXCR into one record per CDR3 protein. The repertoire holds about 1 million distinct CDR3 sequences, with 20% to 25% as singletons. With regard to this clonotype: What it binds is unknown.

The germline CDR1 and CDR2 sequences are SGHTA and FQGNSA. The CDR3 loop spans 17 amino acids. These data also featured in a second study, about T cells of mothers and their children. This second study notes: Each child gave about 3 million TCR beta CDR3 reads (each mother, over 8.5 million).

The chain has TRBV7-2 and TRBJ2-5; 15 nucleotides line up with TRBD2. TRBJ2-1 explains the end of the DNA better; the J call may be wrong. The sample taken for sequencing was blood. The source of this sequence is a girl aged 2-10 years in good health. CDR3 nucleotides: TGTGCCAGCAGCCTACGGACTAGCGGGGGGGCCTTCAATGAGCAGTTCTTC. Translating it yields CASSLRTSGGAFNEQFF.